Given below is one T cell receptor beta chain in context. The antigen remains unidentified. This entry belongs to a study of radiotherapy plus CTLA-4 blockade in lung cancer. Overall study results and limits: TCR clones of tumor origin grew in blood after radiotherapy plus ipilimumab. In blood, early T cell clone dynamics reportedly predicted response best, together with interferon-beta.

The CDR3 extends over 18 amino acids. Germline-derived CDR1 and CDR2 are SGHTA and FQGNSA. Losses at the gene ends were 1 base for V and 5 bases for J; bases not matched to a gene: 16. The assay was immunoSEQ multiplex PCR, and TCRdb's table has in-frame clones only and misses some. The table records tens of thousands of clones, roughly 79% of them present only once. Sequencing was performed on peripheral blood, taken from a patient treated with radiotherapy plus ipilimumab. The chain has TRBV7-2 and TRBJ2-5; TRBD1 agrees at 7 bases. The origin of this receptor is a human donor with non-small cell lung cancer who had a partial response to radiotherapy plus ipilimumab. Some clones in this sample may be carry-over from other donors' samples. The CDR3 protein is CASSLGITGVAAGETQYF. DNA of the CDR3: TGTGCCAGCAGCTTAGGAATAACAGGGGTGGCGGCGGGCGAGACCCAGTACTTC.